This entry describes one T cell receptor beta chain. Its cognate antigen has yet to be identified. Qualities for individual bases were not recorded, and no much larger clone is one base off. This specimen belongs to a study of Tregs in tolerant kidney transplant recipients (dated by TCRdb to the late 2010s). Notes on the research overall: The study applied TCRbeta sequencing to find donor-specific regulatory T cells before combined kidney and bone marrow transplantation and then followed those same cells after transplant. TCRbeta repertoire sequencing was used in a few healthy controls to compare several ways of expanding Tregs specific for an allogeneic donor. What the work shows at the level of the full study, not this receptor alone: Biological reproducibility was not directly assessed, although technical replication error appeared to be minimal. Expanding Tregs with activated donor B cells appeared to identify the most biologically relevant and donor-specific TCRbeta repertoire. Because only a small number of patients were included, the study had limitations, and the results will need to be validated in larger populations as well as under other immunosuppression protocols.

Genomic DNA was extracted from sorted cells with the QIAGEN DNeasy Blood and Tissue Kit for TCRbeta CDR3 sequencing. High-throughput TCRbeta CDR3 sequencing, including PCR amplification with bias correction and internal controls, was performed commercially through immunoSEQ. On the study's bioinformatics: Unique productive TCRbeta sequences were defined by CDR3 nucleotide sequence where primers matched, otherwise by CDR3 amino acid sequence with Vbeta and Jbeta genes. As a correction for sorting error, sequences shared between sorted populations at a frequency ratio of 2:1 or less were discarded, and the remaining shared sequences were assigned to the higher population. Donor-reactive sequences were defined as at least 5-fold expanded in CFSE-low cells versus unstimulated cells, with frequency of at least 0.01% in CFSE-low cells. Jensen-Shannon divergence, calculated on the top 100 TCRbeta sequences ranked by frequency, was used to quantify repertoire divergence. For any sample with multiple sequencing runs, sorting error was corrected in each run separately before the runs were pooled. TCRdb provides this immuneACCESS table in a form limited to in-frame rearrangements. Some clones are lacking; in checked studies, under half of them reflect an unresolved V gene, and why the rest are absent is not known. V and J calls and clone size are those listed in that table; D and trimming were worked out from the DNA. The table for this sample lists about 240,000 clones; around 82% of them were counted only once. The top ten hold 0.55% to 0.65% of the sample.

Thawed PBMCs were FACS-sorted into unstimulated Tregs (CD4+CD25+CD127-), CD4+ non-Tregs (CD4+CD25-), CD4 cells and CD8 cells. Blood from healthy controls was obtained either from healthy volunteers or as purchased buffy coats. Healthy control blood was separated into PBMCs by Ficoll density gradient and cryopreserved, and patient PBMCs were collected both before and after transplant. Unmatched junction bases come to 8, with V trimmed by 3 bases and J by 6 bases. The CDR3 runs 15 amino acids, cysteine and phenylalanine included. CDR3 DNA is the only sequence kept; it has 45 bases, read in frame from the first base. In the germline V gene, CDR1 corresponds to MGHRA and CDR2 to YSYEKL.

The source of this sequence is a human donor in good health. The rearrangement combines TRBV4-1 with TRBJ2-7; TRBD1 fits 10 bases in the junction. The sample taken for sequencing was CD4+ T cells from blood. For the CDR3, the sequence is CASSQPRDRGREQYF. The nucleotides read TGCGCCAGCAGCCAGCCACGGGACAGGGGTCGCGAGCAGTACTTC.